Presented here are 13 T cell receptor beta chains from one specimen sequenced in a study of blood T cell repertoires in COVID-19. Data came from immunoSEQ multiplex PCR; TCRdb stores just in-frame clones and leaves some out. The data hold 290,000 or so clones, with more than 85% observed a single time. Sequencing was performed on peripheral blood. The receptors here all came from a man aged 65 to 79 with acute or convalescent COVID-19.

On this clone itself: Other DNA sequences in the same sample also yield this CDR3. This rearrangement joins TRBV2 to TRBJ1-5; 7 bases are shared with TRBD1. Germline CDR1 SNHLY, CDR2 FYNNEI. The CDR3 consists of 13 residues. V was clipped by 6 bases and J by 2 bases; unmatched bases: 1. CDR3 in DNA: TGTGCCAGCAGCGGACAGGGCAATCAGCCCCAGCATTTT. Amino acids: CASSGQGNQPQHF. The full variable domain, with the rest looked up from reference TRBV2 and TRBJ1-5, is EPEVTQTPSHQVTQMGQEVILRCVPISNHLYFYWYRQILGQKVEFLVSFYNNEISEKSEIFDDQFSVERPDGSNFTLKIRSTKLEDSAMYFCASSGQGNQPQHFGDGTRLSIL.

The chain recombines TRBV28 with TRBJ2-3; D not resolved. V shed 6 bases and J shed 0 bases, with 7 bases lying between them. Per the germline V gene, CDR1 is MDHEN and CDR2 is SYDVKM. The CDR3 spans 13 residues. The CDR3 sequence: CASRITSTDTQYF. The DNA of the CDR3 is TGTGCCAGCAGAATCACTAGCACAGATACGCAGTATTTT.

The gene calls are TRBV3-1 (or the pseudogene TRBV3-2) and TRBJ1-2; TRBD1 might be the D (6 bases). The CDR3 has 13 residues. V lost 6 bases and J lost 5, with 13 bases in between. Germline V gene data show CDR1 as LGHDT and CDR2 as YNNKEL (reference sequence). CDR3 sequence: CASRLDRTYGYTF. CDR3 in DNA: TGTGCCAGCAGGCTAGACAGGACTTATGGCTACACCTTC.

The J gene is TRBJ2-3, the V gene TRBV18; perhaps TRBD1 as D (6 bases). V gave up 2 bases and J gave up 0 bases, with 12 bases separating them. Germline CDR1 is KGHSH and CDR2 is LQKENI. The CDR3 runs 16 residues. In DNA form, the CDR3 reads TGTGCCAGCTCACCATTGACAGGCGTTAGCACAGATACGCAGTATTTT. It translates to CASSPLTGVSTDTQYF.

The chain combines TRBV19 with TRBJ2-5, with 9 nucleotides matching TRBD1. The germline gives CDR1 LNHDA, CDR2 SQIVND (reference sequence). This CDR3 contains 14 residues. V gave up 6 bases and J gave up 5 bases; unmatched junction bases: 7. CDR3 sequence (DNA): TGTGCCAGTAGCGAAACAGGGGGCGCGGAGACCCAGTACTTC. Translated: CASSETGGAETQYF.

The chain recombines TRBV5-5 with TRBJ1-6; D is perhaps TRBD1 (5 bases). V was pared by 1 base and J by 15 bases, with 8 bases between. Germline V CDR1 and CDR2: SGHKS, YYEKEE (reference sequence). There are 11 residues in the CDR3. The chain's CDR3 is CASSLTGFLHF. The CDR3 DNA is TGTGCCAGCAGCTTGACAGGCTTCCTCCACTTT.

This rearrangement joins TRBV19 to TRBJ1-4, with D perhaps TRBD1 (6 bases). Germline V gene data show CDR1 as LNHDA and CDR2 as SQIVND (reference sequence). V was shortened by 4 bases and J by 5 bases, with 14 bases between the two germline ends. The CDR3 is 15 amino acids. The CDR3 spells CASSTSDRPNEKLFF. The CDR3 nucleotides read TGTGCCAGTAGTACGAGCGACAGGCCCAATGAAAAACTGTTTTTT.

This chain links TRBV24-1 with TRBJ1-1; a weak D match, TRBD1 (5 bases). This CDR3 has 13 amino acids. V gave up 3 bases and J gave up 11 bases, with 15 bases separating them. Germline CDR1 reads KGHDR; CDR2 reads SFDVKD. The CDR3 nucleotides read TGTGCCACCAGTGATCCTTTGACGCGGGGGGCTTTCTTT. Translated: CATSDPLTRGAFF.

Note on this clone: One end of the junction is discordant with germline, which a read error may explain. Other DNA sequences from this sample encode an identical CDR3 as well. This chain joins TRBV4-3 and TRBJ2-6; a weak D match, TRBD1 (5 bases). Germline CDR1 reads LGHNA; CDR2 reads YSLEER. The CDR3 runs to 15 residues. CDR3 in amino acids: CASSQDLSGANVLTF. The CDR3 region has the DNA TGCGCCAGCAGCCAAGATCTCTCTGGGGCCAATGTCCTGACTTTC.

The V call is TRBV19, the J call TRBJ2-1, with 8 bases fitting TRBD1. Germline CDR1 LNHDA, CDR2 SQIVND (reference sequence). The length of the CDR3 is 14 residues. V shed 10 bases and J 7 bases; nucleotides not matched to a gene: 12. The CDR3 spells CAISPGTGLNEQFF. CDR3 sequence (DNA): TGTGCCATATCCCCAGGGACAGGATTGAATGAGCAGTTCTTC.

V gene TRBV7-3 combines with J gene TRBJ2-1; possibly TRBD1 for D (6 bases). The length of the CDR3 is 15 residues. V gave up 5 bases and J gave up 2 bases, with 13 bases separating them. Germline V gene lookup returns CDR1 SGHTA and CDR2 FQGTGA. CDR3 DNA sequence: TGTGCCAGCAGCCGAGCCGGGACAACCTACAATGAGCAGTTCTTC. As protein: CASSRAGTTYNEQFF. The whole variable domain, filled in from reference TRBV7-3 and TRBJ2-1, reads GAGVSQTPSNKVTEKGKYVELRCDPISGHTALYWYRQSLGQGPEFLIYFQGTGAADDSGLPNDRFFAVRPEGSVSTLKIQRTERGDSAVYLCASSRAGTTYNEQFFGPGTRLTVL.

The chain is built from TRBV5-4 and TRBJ2-3; D gene ambiguous. There are 14 residues in the CDR3. The V end lost 2 bases, the J end lost 6 bases, and 13 bases lay between the germline ends. Germline V gene sequence: CDR1 SGHNT, CDR2 YYREEE (reference sequence). CDR3 coding DNA: TGTGCCAGCAGCTTCTCAGGTGGGCTGGATACGCAGTATTTT. Encoded protein: CASSFSGGLDTQYF.

The chain couples TRBV4-2 to TRBJ2-1; TRBD2 is a possible D gene (6 bases). This CDR3 has 18 residues. V was shortened by 0 bases and J by 0 bases, with 15 bases between the two germline ends. The V gene's germline CDR1 is LGHNA and CDR2 YNFKEQ. The chain's CDR3 is CASSQEGGPQSSYNEQFF. CDR3 nucleotides: TGTGCCAGCAGCCAAGAAGGAGGGCCCCAAAGCTCCTACAATGAGCAGTTCTTC.